This entry is about one T cell receptor beta chain. What it binds is not known. This entry comes from a study of siplizumab effects on memory and regulatory T cells. The study, taken as a whole, reports: Only a minority of proliferating CD4+ or CD8+ clones had an assignable naive or memory phenotype, with roughly 80-97% lacking one. Naive T cells looked more diverse than memory cells and looked like major alloresponse contributors. A significant reduction in alloreactive sequences traceable to unstimulated CD4+ memory cells was produced by siplizumab.

Clones were sequenced by immunoSEQ multiplex PCR, and TCRdb holds only the in-frame ones, with some missing. The sample has 100,000 to 110,000 clones; roughly 93% are singletons. The source of this sequence is a human donor in good health. Sequenced input: non-Treg CD4+ T cells sorted from blood.

CDR3 in DNA: TGTGCCAGTAGTATATTGGGCACTGAAGCTTTCTTT. The encoded protein is CASSILGTEAFF. The V gene is TRBV19, the J gene TRBJ1-1; D is undetermined. Trimming removed 2 bases at V and 4 bases at J, with 5 bases between. Germline V gene lookup returns CDR1 LNHDA and CDR2 SQIVND (reference sequence). The CDR3 runs 12 residues.